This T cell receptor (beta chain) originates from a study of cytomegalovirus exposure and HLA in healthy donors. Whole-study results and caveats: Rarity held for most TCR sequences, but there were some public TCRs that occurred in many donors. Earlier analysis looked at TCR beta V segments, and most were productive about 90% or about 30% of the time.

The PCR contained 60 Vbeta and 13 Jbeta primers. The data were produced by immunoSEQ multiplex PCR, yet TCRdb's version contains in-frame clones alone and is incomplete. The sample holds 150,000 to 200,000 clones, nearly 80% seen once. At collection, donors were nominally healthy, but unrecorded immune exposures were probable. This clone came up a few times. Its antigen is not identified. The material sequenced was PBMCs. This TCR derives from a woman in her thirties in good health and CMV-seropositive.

CDR3 protein: CASSPTVSYNEQFF. DNA for the CDR3: TGCGCCAGCAGCCCCACAGTCTCCTACAATGAGCAGTTCTTC. This rearrangement joins TRBV5-1 to TRBJ2-1; D unclear. The germline gives CDR1 SGHRS, CDR2 YFSETQ. The CDR3 is 14 amino acids. Between the trimmed V and J ends, which lost 4 bases and 0 bases, there was a span of 8 bases. Full variable domain (rest looked up from reference TRBV5-1 and TRBJ2-1): KAGVTQTPRYLIKTRGQQVTLSCSPISGHRSVSWYQQTPGQGLQFLFEYFSETQRNKGNFPGRFSGRQFSNSRSEMNVSTLELGDSALYLCASSPTVSYNEQFFGPGTRLTVL.